The next 32 T cell receptor beta chains were all read from a single sample in a study of T cells in Graves' hyperthyroidism and ophthalmopathy (dated by TCRdb to the late 2010s). The library relied on multiplex PCR. Sequencing instrument: Illumina HiSeq 2000. Amplification of TCR beta CDR3 regions was carried out from RNA transcripts. The TCR CDR3 was subjected to a first round of RT-PCR using the HTBI primer set and the Qiagen OneStep RT-PCR kit. TCRdb cleaned the public reads at Q25 with fastp, built clones with MiXCR and kept in-frame beta chains. Each entry merges the rows of one CDR3 protein and shows their most common DNA and genes. This sample holds about 500,000 distinct CDR3 sequences; approximately 49% were observed only once. Of the sample, about two fifths is held by the ten largest clones. The sequencing sample was made of peripheral blood or thyroid tissue (not recorded which). The receptor source for this set is an adult woman with Graves' disease, either hyperthyroidism or ophthalmopathy (not recorded which).

This clonotype was observed many times. The chain has TRBV29-1 and TRBJ1-1; 7 bases match TRBD1. Germline CDR1 reads SQVTM; CDR2 reads ANQGSEA. The CDR3 is 14 residues long. V gave up 7 bases and J gave up 1 base; unmatched junction bases: 9. The DNA of the CDR3 is TGCAGCGATGCATCACAGGGGCGGAACACTGAAGCTTTCTTT. This encodes CSDASQGRNTEAFF.

This rearrangement joins TRBV7-9 to TRBJ2-6, with TRBD1 identical over 11 bases. Trimming at V came to 6 bases and at J to 3 bases, leaving 4 bases not matched to a gene. The V gene's germline CDR1 is SEHNR and CDR2 FQNEAQ (reference sequence). The length of the CDR3 is 16 residues. The DNA of the CDR3 is TGTGCCAGCAGATGGACAGGGGGCGGTGGGGCCAACGTCCTGACTTTC. Translation: CASRWTGGGGANVLTF.

V gene TRBV28 combines with J gene TRBJ2-3; D uncertain. The V end lost 6 bases, the J end lost 14 bases, and 18 bases lay between the germline ends. The CDR3 has 12 amino acids. CDR1 and CDR2 from the germline V gene are MDHEN and SYDVKM. This CDR3 is CASSTRQGRWYF. CDR3 DNA: TGTGCCAGCAGCACTCGACAAGGGCGTTGGTATTTT. The variable domain in full, completed from reference TRBV28 and TRBJ2-3, reads DVKVTQSSRYLVKRTGEKVFLECVQDMDHENMFWYRQDPGLGLRLIYFSYDVKMKEKGDIPEGYSVSREKKERFSLILESASTNQTSMYLCASSTRQGRWYFGPGTRLTVL.

Written as DNA, the CDR3 is TGTGCCATCAGTGGGGCGAGGGGGAGGTCCGAGCAGTACTTC. It yields the protein CAISGARGRSEQYF. This chain joins TRBV10-3 and TRBJ2-7; tentatively, D is TRBD1 or TRBD2 (6 bases each). The CDR3 is made up of 14 amino acids. CDR1 ENHRY and CDR2 SYGVKD come from the germline V gene. Between the trimmed V and J ends, which lost 4 bases and 6 bases, there was a span of 16 bases.

This clonotype was recorded a few times. The J gene is TRBJ1-5, the V gene TRBV10-3, with a tentative D call TRBD1 (5 bases). CDR1 is ENHRY, CDR2 SYGVKD, per germline. V dropped 2 bases and J dropped 2 bases, with 10 bases sitting between them. The CDR3 loop spans 15 amino acids. CDR3 loop: CAISERARGNQPQHF. The CDR3 DNA follows: TGTGCCATCAGTGAGAGAGCCAGGGGCAATCAGCCCCAGCATTTT.

This clonotype has a count of ten or more. The chain combines TRBV24-1 with TRBJ1-1; 7 positions agree with TRBD1. CDR1 is KGHDR and CDR2 is SFDVKD in the germline V gene. The CDR3 consists of 15 residues. The trim removed 2 bases at V and 4 bases at J, leaving 6 bases unmatched. The CDR3 loop reads CATSDSRQGGTEAFF. The CDR3 DNA reads as TGTGCCACCAGTGATTCCCGACAGGGCGGCACTGAAGCTTTCTTT.

The gene calls are TRBV9 and TRBJ1-6; D call uncertain. Germline V CDR1 and CDR2: SGDLS, YYNGEE. The CDR3 is 13 amino acids. V shed 2 bases and J shed 7 bases, with 7 bases lying between them. The CDR3 coding sequence is TGTGCCAGCAGCGTGGGCACCAATTCACCCCTCCACTTT. It yields the protein CASSVGTNSPLHF.

This clonotype was found once. This sequence joins TRBV7-8 and TRBJ1-2, with D uncertain. V was pared by 1 base and J by 0 bases, with 12 bases between. Germline-derived CDR1 and CDR2 are SGHVS and FQNEAQ. The CDR3 runs 16 residues. The CDR3 is CASSLGLMASNYGYTF. Here the CDR3 DNA reads TGTGCCAGCAGCTTAGGTCTGATGGCCTCTAACTATGGCTACACCTTC.

There are many counts of this clonotype. This chain uses TRBV20-1 with TRBJ2-7; the match to TRBD2 covers 9 bases. The CDR3 loop spans 15 amino acids. CDR1 is DFQATT, CDR2 SNEGSKA, per germline (reference sequence). After removal of 3 bases from V and 2 bases from J, the junction contained 8 bases not matched to a gene. CDR3 DNA sequence: TGCAGTGCTAGTAATCCTAGCGGGGCTACCTACGAGCAGTACTTC. Its protein product is CSASNPSGATYEQYF.

The chain couples TRBV7-9 to TRBJ1-2; D is ambiguous. CDR1 SEHNR and CDR2 FQNEAQ come from the germline V gene (reference sequence). The CDR3 has 15 amino acids. V was shortened by 3 bases and J by 0 bases, with 11 bases between the two germline ends. CDR3 sequence reads: CASSLAPASNYGYTF. Here the CDR3 DNA reads TGTGCCAGCAGCTTGGCACCCGCTTCTAACTATGGCTACACCTTC.

The chain combines TRBV2 with TRBJ1-1, with D perhaps matching TRBD1 (5 bases). The CDR3 totals 13 residues. The V end lost 3 bases, the J end lost 5 bases, and 10 bases lay between the germline ends. In germline, CDR1 is SNHLY, CDR2 FYNNEI. The DNA for the CDR3 is TGTGCCAGCAGTGAGGGGGGTTCTACTGAAGCTTTCTTT. Protein sequence: CASSEGGSTEAFF.

The V gene is TRBV5-4, the J gene TRBJ1-2, with 10 bases identical to TRBD1. The CDR3 covers 16 residues. CDR1 is SGHNT, CDR2 YYREEE, per germline (reference sequence). V dropped 7 bases and J dropped 1; count of bases not matched to a gene: 10. Written as DNA, the CDR3 is TGTGCCAGCCGATGCGCGGACAGGGGGGATAACTATGGCTACACCTTC. Its protein is CASRCADRGDNYGYTF.

The V and J genes are TRBV12-3 or TRBV12-4 and TRBJ1-5; D might be TRBD1 (5 bases). CDR3 length equals 15 residues. Trimming cost V 2 bases and J 11 bases, with 19 bases left between them. CDR3 bases: TGTGCCAGCAGTTTAATTCAGCGAGGACAAGAGACCCAGCATTTT. It is translated as CASSLIQRGQETQHF.

This clonotype was detected ten times or more. V and J are TRBV4-1 and TRBJ1-1; 9 nucleotides agree with TRBD1. This CDR3 has 13 residues. V trimming: 0 bases; J trimming: 11 bases; junction bases outside the gene matches: 4. Germline-derived CDR1 and CDR2 are MGHRA and YSYEKL. As DNA, the CDR3 is TGCGCCAGCAGCCAAGAGCGGGACAGGGCGGCTTTCTTT. Translation gives CASSQERDRAAFF.

There are many counts of this clonotype. The J gene is TRBJ1-2, the V gene TRBV27; 7 positions agree with TRBD1. From germline, CDR1 is MNHEY and CDR2 SMNVEV (reference sequence). The CDR3 contains 14 residues. The V gene end was trimmed by 5 bases and the J gene end by 4 bases; junction bases not matched to a gene: 7. The CDR3 here is CASSPQTGPYGYTF. In nucleotides, the CDR3 is TGTGCCAGCAGTCCCCAGACAGGGCCCTATGGCTACACCTTC.

The chain uses TRBV28 and TRBJ2-2, with TRBD2 as a possible D gene (6 bases). V dropped 2 bases and J dropped 6 bases, with 10 bases sitting between them. The CDR3 spans 14 residues. CDR1 and CDR2 (germline): MDHEN, SYDVKM. The CDR3 is CASSLPAGAGELFF. The CDR3 DNA is TGTGCCAGCAGTTTACCAGCGGGTGCCGGGGAGCTGTTTTTT.

The chain couples TRBV10-3 to TRBJ1-5, with TRBD1 matching over 9 bases. Trimming at V came to 6 bases and at J to 4 bases, leaving 16 bases not matched to a gene. Germline CDR1 and CDR2: ENHRY and SYGVKD. CDR3 length: 18 amino acids. The CDR3 sequence: CAIRGGQGSKGSNQPQHF. For the CDR3, the DNA is TGTGCCATCAGGGGAGGACAGGGGTCGAAGGGGTCTAATCAGCCCCAGCATTTT.

This clonotype was found once. The genes are TRBV9 and TRBJ2-2; weak D call: TRBD2 (5 bases). Germline loops: CDR1 SGDLS, CDR2 YYNGEE. The CDR3 has 12 residues. Trimming cost V 5 bases and J 6 bases, with 8 bases left between them. CDR3 loop: CASRGDPGELFF. The CDR3 DNA reads as TGTGCCAGCAGGGGAGACCCCGGGGAGCTGTTTTTT. Combining the CDR3 with reference TRBV9 and TRBJ2-2 gives the whole variable domain DSGVTQTPKHLITATGQRVTLRCSPRSGDLSVYWYQQSLDQGLQFLIQYYNGEERAKGNILERFSAQQFPDLHSELNLSSLELGDSALYFCASRGDPGELFFGEGSRLTVL.

This clonotype was counted between two and nine times. This chain uses TRBV10-3 with TRBJ1-2; 9 nucleotides line up with TRBD1. V trimming: 6 bases; J trimming: 2 bases; junction bases outside the gene matches: 10. CDR1 ENHRY and CDR2 SYGVKD come from the germline V gene. The CDR3 has 16 residues. In nucleotides, the CDR3 is TGTGCCATCAGCGACAGGGGGACTGGGGTCAACTATGGCTACACCTTC. Translated: CAISDRGTGVNYGYTF.

The rearrangement links TRBV7-2 to TRBJ1-6; 7 bases are a match to TRBD1. CDR1 SGHTA and CDR2 FQGNSA come from the germline V gene. The CDR3 length is 16 residues. Unmatched junction bases numbered 5, after V lost 1 base and J lost 5 bases. In DNA, the CDR3 is TGTGCCAGCAGCTTAGTCGGGACAGTTAATAATTCACCCCTCCACTTT. Protein sequence: CASSLVGTVNNSPLHF.

The sample holds many counts of this clonotype. The V gene is TRBV5-1, the J gene TRBJ2-7, with TRBD2 matching 11 bases. The CDR3 spans 15 residues. In germline, CDR1 is SGHRS, CDR2 YFSETQ. The J segment lost 2 bases and the V segment lost 4 bases, leaving 5 bases of the junction unmatched. The CDR3: CASSLGTSGPYEQYF. In DNA, the CDR3 is TGCGCCAGCAGCCTGGGGACTAGCGGACCCTACGAGCAGTACTTC.

This clonotype was observed a handful of times. The chain combines TRBV7-9 with TRBJ1-4; D is possibly TRBD1 (6 bases). V gave up 6 bases and J gave up 4 bases, with 12 bases separating them. The germline CDR1 and CDR2 sequences are SEHNR and FQNEAQ (reference sequence). This CDR3 region has 14 residues. The CDR3 is CASSLGQSNEKLFF. The CDR3 DNA reads TGTGCCAGCAGTCTAGGACAGAGTAATGAAAAACTGTTTTTT.

This clonotype was seen repeatedly, ten times or more. The rearrangement links TRBV19 to TRBJ1-4, with D perhaps TRBD1 (5 bases). Trimming took 5 bases from V and 0 from J, leaving 10 bases between them. Germline CDR1 LNHDA, CDR2 SQIVND (reference sequence). This CDR3 is built from 15 residues. The CDR3: CASSGRGATNEKLFF. CDR3 coding DNA: TGTGCCAGTAGTGGACGAGGGGCAACTAATGAAAAACTGTTTTTT.

V gene TRBV29-1 combines with J gene TRBJ2-5; D tentatively reads TRBD1 or TRBD2 (5 bases each). Germline assignment: CDR1 SQVTM and CDR2 ANQGSEA. The CDR3 loop spans 13 amino acids. Trimming took off 4 bases at V and 5 bases at J, with 14 bases between the two ends. The CDR3 nucleotides are TGCAGCGTTGGAAGAGGGGTGCGTGAGACCCAGTACTTC. Translated, it gives CSVGRGVRETQYF.

The gene calls are TRBV7-3 and TRBJ1-2; tentative D call: TRBD1 (6 bases). The CDR3 has 13 residues. Germline CDR1 SGHTA, CDR2 FQGTGA. In DNA form, the CDR3 reads TGTGCTAGAGATCTCGACAGGAACTATGGCTACACCTTC. Amino acids: CARDLDRNYGYTF.

V and J are TRBV10-3 and TRBJ2-5, with D possibly TRBD2 on 6 matching bases. CDR3 length: 13 residues. Germline loops: CDR1 ENHRY, CDR2 SYGVKD. V gave up 7 bases and J gave up 4 bases, with 13 bases separating them. CDR3 DNA: TGTGCCATCATGCCAGGGACTCGAGAGACCCAGTACTTC. It encodes CAIMPGTRETQYF.

This clonotype was recorded at least ten times. This rearrangement joins TRBV20-1 to TRBJ1-1, with 8 bases that match TRBD1. The CDR3 spans 14 residues. Looked up from germline, CDR1 is DFQATT and CDR2 is SNEGSKA (reference sequence). Trimming removed 5 bases from V and 0 bases from J; junction bases left unmatched: 5. Here the CDR3 reads CSAGQGGMNTEAFF. DNA of the CDR3: TGCAGTGCTGGACAGGGCGGCATGAACACTGAAGCTTTCTTT.

V and J are TRBV25-1 and TRBJ2-5; 8 bases are a match to TRBD1. Germline loops: CDR1 MGHDK, CDR2 SYGVNS. Trimming cost V 4 bases and J 2 bases; bases outside gene matches: 6. This CDR3 region has 15 residues. CDR3 in amino acids: CASSAPTGEQETQYF. The CDR3 bases are TGTGCCAGCAGTGCCCCGACAGGGGAACAAGAGACCCAGTACTTC.

This chain links TRBV19 with TRBJ1-5; D gene ambiguous. CDR3 length: 12 amino acids. Germline V gene lookup returns CDR1 LNHDA and CDR2 SQIVND (reference sequence). V was pared by 7 bases and J by 6 bases, with 10 bases between. The CDR3 here is CASIEGSQPQHF. CDR3 in DNA: TGTGCCAGTATTGAGGGCTCTCAGCCCCAGCATTTT.

This clonotype was detected many times. The genes are TRBV19 and TRBJ1-1; a weak D match, TRBD1 (5 bases). V lost 6 bases and J lost 1, with 12 bases in between. The CDR3 sequence is 14 residues long. Germline values: CDR1 LNHDA, CDR2 SQIVND (reference sequence). As DNA, the CDR3 is TGTGCCAGTAGATTCAGGGAGAGGAACACTGAAGCTTTCTTT. This encodes CASRFRERNTEAFF.

This clonotype has a count of ten or more. The rearrangement links TRBV29-1 to TRBJ2-5; 9 bases are a match to TRBD1. CDR1 and CDR2 (germline): SQVTM, ANQGSEA. CDR3 length equals 13 residues. Germline trimming cut 4 bases from V and 5 bases from J; bases unmatched to any gene: 5. In DNA form, the CDR3 reads TGCAGCGTTGCGGGGACAGGGTGGGAGACCCAGTACTTC. This codes for CSVAGTGWETQYF.

V and J are TRBV2 and TRBJ2-7; D may match TRBD1 or TRBD2 (5 bases each). The germline V gene encodes CDR1 SNHLY and CDR2 FYNNEI. V was cut by 6 bases and J by 2 bases, with 17 bases left in between. This CDR3 is built from 15 residues. The CDR3 DNA reads TGTGCCAGCAGGACTTCTCCTTGGGGGACCTACGAGCAGTACTTC. Translating it yields CASRTSPWGTYEQYF.